Listed below are T cell receptor beta chains from one sample, sequenced in a study of blood T cell repertoires in COVID-19. Data came from immunoSEQ multiplex PCR; TCRdb stores just in-frame clones and leaves some out. Of under 100,000 clones listed, roughly 87% are singletons. Sample: peripheral blood. The receptors were gathered from a male donor with acute or convalescent COVID-19. Both conserved end residues are part of each CDR3. Fields, in order: J gene, D gene, V gene, clone size, CDR3 DNA, CDR3 protein. The D gene is left open where the match is weak. Clone size is shown for a subset of rows, as once, few, many or a class of expanded clone.

j_call: TRBJ2-7
d_call: TRBD1
v_call: TRBV2
clone_size: -
cdr3_nt: TGTGCCAGCAGGGGGACAGGGGATATGGAGCAGTACTTC
cdr3_aa: CASRGTGDMEQYF

j_call: TRBJ2-5
d_call: -
v_call: TRBV5-1
clone_size: -
cdr3_nt: TGCGCCAGCAGCCCAGGGTACCAAGAGACCCAGTACTTC
cdr3_aa: CASSPGYQETQYF

j_call: TRBJ2-7
d_call: TRBD1
v_call: TRBV5-1
clone_size: few
cdr3_nt: TGCGCCAGCAGCTTGGTGGGCGGACAGGGAACCTACGAGCAGTACTTC
cdr3_aa: CASSLVGGQGTYEQYF

j_call: TRBJ1-2
d_call: -
v_call: TRBV5-4
clone_size: -
cdr3_nt: TGTGCCAGCGGCTCCGCTAACTATGGCTACACCTTC
cdr3_aa: CASGSANYGYTF

j_call: TRBJ2-7
d_call: -
v_call: TRBV6-5
clone_size: -
cdr3_nt: TGTGCCAGCACCAAAACGGTCCCCTACGAGCAGTACTTC
cdr3_aa: CASTKTVPYEQYF

j_call: TRBJ2-1
d_call: -
v_call: TRBV7-9
clone_size: -
cdr3_nt: TGTGCCAGCAGCTTAGGGGACTTCCATAGCTCCTACAATGAGCAGTTCTTC
cdr3_aa: CASSLGDFHSSYNEQFF

j_call: TRBJ1-5
d_call: -
v_call: TRBV19
clone_size: -
cdr3_nt: TGTGCCAGTAGTATTCAGGGGAGTCTAACTTATAGCAATCAGCCCCAGCATTTT
cdr3_aa: CASSIQGSLTYSNQPQHF

j_call: TRBJ2-7
d_call: -
v_call: TRBV21-1
clone_size: -
cdr3_nt: TGTGCCAGCAGCAAAGGGCGGGGGACCAGCTCCTACGAGCAGTACTTC
cdr3_aa: CASSKGRGTSSYEQYF

j_call: TRBJ1-1
d_call: TRBD1
v_call: TRBV7-6
clone_size: once
cdr3_nt: TGTGCCAGCAGTCGGGGACAGAGGGCTGAAGCTTTCTTT
cdr3_aa: CASSRGQRAEAFF

j_call: TRBJ2-6
d_call: -
v_call: TRBV11-2
clone_size: -
cdr3_nt: TGTGCCAGCAGGAGACTTACCTCTGGGGCCAACGTCCTGACTTTC
cdr3_aa: CASRRLTSGANVLTF

j_call: TRBJ1-1
d_call: -
v_call: TRBV19
clone_size: -
cdr3_nt: TGTGCCAGTAGGACCACAGTGAACACTGAAGCTTTCTTT
cdr3_aa: CASRTTVNTEAFF

j_call: TRBJ2-3
d_call: -
v_call: TRBV19
clone_size: -
cdr3_nt: TGTGCCAGTAGTCCGCGGCAGGGGTTAGGCACAGATACGCAGTATTTT
cdr3_aa: CASSPRQGLGTDTQYF

j_call: TRBJ2-7
d_call: -
v_call: TRBV21-1
clone_size: -
cdr3_nt: TGTGCCAGCAGCCCCCCCAGGGACAGTCCCTACGAGCAGTACTTC
cdr3_aa: CASSPPRDSPYEQYF

j_call: TRBJ2-5
d_call: -
v_call: TRBV7-9
clone_size: -
cdr3_nt: TGTGCCAGCAGCCGGGACTTTCAAGAGACCCAGTACTTC
cdr3_aa: CASSRDFQETQYF

j_call: TRBJ1-5
d_call: -
v_call: TRBV5-1
clone_size: -
cdr3_nt: TGCGCCAGAAACAGGCATCAGCCCCAGCATTTT
cdr3_aa: CARNRHQPQHF

j_call: TRBJ1-3
d_call: TRBD1
v_call: TRBV6-6
clone_size: -
cdr3_nt: TGTGCCAGCAGTTACCCCGGGACAGCATCTGGAAACACCATATATTTT
cdr3_aa: CASSYPGTASGNTIYF

j_call: TRBJ2-1
d_call: TRBD1
v_call: TRBV27
clone_size: -
cdr3_nt: TGTGCCAGCAGTTTGGATCCGATGGGACAGGGGAGCGATGAGCAGTTCTTC
cdr3_aa: CASSLDPMGQGSDEQFF

j_call: TRBJ2-1
d_call: TRBD1
v_call: TRBV3-1/TRBV3-2
clone_size: -
cdr3_nt: TGTGCCAGCAGCCACCACAGGGGGATCTACAATGAGCAGTTCTTC
cdr3_aa: CASSHHRGIYNEQFF

j_call: TRBJ1-2
d_call: -
v_call: TRBV5-1
clone_size: -
cdr3_nt: TGCGCCAGCAGCGACCTGACAGGCGGGTTGGGCTATGGCTACACCTTC
cdr3_aa: CASSDLTGGLGYGYTF

j_call: TRBJ1-6
d_call: TRBD1
v_call: TRBV11-2
clone_size: -
cdr3_nt: TGTGCCAGCAGCCTACCAGGGACAGCTAATAATTCACCCCTCCACTTT
cdr3_aa: CASSLPGTANNSPLHF

j_call: TRBJ1-4
d_call: -
v_call: TRBV28
clone_size: -
cdr3_nt: TGTGCCAGCAGCCAACCCCTAACAGGGTTGGGTGAAAAACTGTTTTTT
cdr3_aa: CASSQPLTGLGEKLFF

j_call: TRBJ1-2
d_call: -
v_call: TRBV12-3/TRBV12-4
clone_size: -
cdr3_nt: TGTGCCAGCAGTTTAGGGGGAGACTATGGCTACACCTTC
cdr3_aa: CASSLGGDYGYTF

j_call: TRBJ2-2
d_call: -
v_call: TRBV5-4
clone_size: -
cdr3_nt: TGTGCCAGCAGCTTGGGGGCACAGGGCGGCACCGGGGAGCTGTTTTTT
cdr3_aa: CASSLGAQGGTGELFF

j_call: TRBJ2-5
d_call: -
v_call: TRBV3-1/TRBV3-2
clone_size: -
cdr3_nt: TGTGCCAGCAGCCTATGGCCATCCAGGGGAGAGACCCAGTACTTC
cdr3_aa: CASSLWPSRGETQYF

j_call: TRBJ2-3
d_call: TRBD2
v_call: TRBV2
clone_size: -
cdr3_nt: TGTGCCAGCAGTAGACTAGCCGTTAGCACAGATACGCAGTATTTT
cdr3_aa: CASSRLAVSTDTQYF

j_call: TRBJ2-5
d_call: -
v_call: TRBV6-5
clone_size: -
cdr3_nt: TGTGCCAGCAAGGCAGGGTGGGCGGAGGAGACCCAGTACTTC
cdr3_aa: CASKAGWAEETQYF

j_call: TRBJ1-2
d_call: -
v_call: TRBV2
clone_size: -
cdr3_nt: TGTGCCAGCAGTCAGTCGGCGGGTGGCTACACCTTC
cdr3_aa: CASSQSAGGYTF

j_call: TRBJ2-3
d_call: TRBD1
v_call: TRBV7-2
clone_size: -
cdr3_nt: TGTGCCAGCAGCTTAAATCGCGGACAGGGCACAGATACGCAGTATTTT
cdr3_aa: CASSLNRGQGTDTQYF

j_call: TRBJ1-4
d_call: TRBD1
v_call: TRBV7-6
clone_size: -
cdr3_nt: TGTGCCAGCAGCTCGGACAGGGGGCGGGAACTGTTTTTT
cdr3_aa: CASSSDRGRELFF

j_call: TRBJ1-6
d_call: TRBD1
v_call: TRBV2
clone_size: -
cdr3_nt: TGTGCCAGCAGTCCCGGGACAGTTGGGGAGAATTCACCCCTCCACTTT
cdr3_aa: CASSPGTVGENSPLHF

j_call: TRBJ1-5
d_call: -
v_call: TRBV30
clone_size: once
cdr3_nt: TGTGCCTGGGGGTTCTCGGGTCAGCCCCAGCATTTT
cdr3_aa: CAWGFSGQPQHF

j_call: TRBJ1-2
d_call: -
v_call: TRBV10-3
clone_size: -
cdr3_nt: TGTGCCATCAGGAGCCCCGAGAGGGGGGGCGATGGCTACACCTTC
cdr3_aa: CAIRSPERGGDGYTF

j_call: TRBJ2-1
d_call: -
v_call: TRBV27
clone_size: -
cdr3_nt: TGTGCCAGCAGTTGGAGGGGCAGGGTCAATGAGCAGTTCTTC
cdr3_aa: CASSWRGRVNEQFF

j_call: TRBJ1-1
d_call: -
v_call: TRBV7-9
clone_size: -
cdr3_nt: TGTGCCAGCAGCTTAGTCACGGTGAACACTGAAGCTTTCTTT
cdr3_aa: CASSLVTVNTEAFF

j_call: TRBJ2-5
d_call: -
v_call: TRBV18
clone_size: -
cdr3_nt: TGTGCCAGCTCACCGTTCTACGAGGGGACCCAGTACTTC
cdr3_aa: CASSPFYEGTQYF

j_call: TRBJ1-1
d_call: -
v_call: TRBV20-1
clone_size: -
cdr3_nt: TGCAGTGCTAGTCCCGTGAACACTGAAGCTTTCTTT
cdr3_aa: CSASPVNTEAFF

j_call: TRBJ2-3
d_call: TRBD1
v_call: TRBV30
clone_size: -
cdr3_nt: TGTGCCTGTGGACAGGGGGCGAGGACAGATACGCAGTATTTT
cdr3_aa: CACGQGARTDTQYF

j_call: TRBJ2-4
d_call: TRBD1
v_call: TRBV6-6
clone_size: many
cdr3_nt: TGTGCCAGCAGTTACAGGGGACAGGGTAACATTCAGTACTTC
cdr3_aa: CASSYRGQGNIQYF

j_call: TRBJ1-2
d_call: -
v_call: TRBV24-1
clone_size: -
cdr3_nt: TGTGCCACCAGTCCGAACACCAACTATGGCTACACCTTC
cdr3_aa: CATSPNTNYGYTF

j_call: TRBJ1-4
d_call: -
v_call: TRBV28
clone_size: -
cdr3_nt: TGTGCCAGCAGTCCGTTATCCGCAACTAATGAAAAACTGTTTTTT
cdr3_aa: CASSPLSATNEKLFF

j_call: TRBJ1-2
d_call: -
v_call: TRBV14
clone_size: -
cdr3_nt: TGTGCCAGCAGCCAAGGACTCCCCGCTGACTATGGCTACACCTTC
cdr3_aa: CASSQGLPADYGYTF

j_call: TRBJ1-6
d_call: -
v_call: TRBV27
clone_size: -
cdr3_nt: TGTGCCAGCAGTTTTGGGCACAATTCACCCCTCCACTTT
cdr3_aa: CASSFGHNSPLHF